The T cell receptor (beta chain) under discussion was sequenced for a study of blood T cell repertoires in COVID-19. Study as a whole: Donors in the United States, Italy and Spain gave samples during acute or convalescent COVID-19. In each case, the material was cDNA or gDNA derived from T cells, B-cell-depleted T cells, or PBMCs.

The Seattle patients, enrolled during active infection, were followed longitudinally. The authors' processing: The assay estimated nucleated cells by amplifying reference gene primers. Using immunoSEQ multiplex PCR, the repertoire was profiled, and TCRdb retains in-frame clones only, with some absent. V, J and clone size are taken as reported in that table, and D and trimming were inferred from the DNA itself. The sample includes about 150,000 clones, approximately 92% seen only once; the top ten take about an eighth. CDR3 length: 14 residues. From germline, CDR1 is MGHRA and CDR2 YSYEKL. V was clipped by 1 base and J by 4 bases, with 10 bases between them.

The sequenced sample consisted of peripheral blood. The J gene is TRBJ1-2, the V gene TRBV4-1; D is undetermined. This receptor was taken from a man aged 18 to 35 with COVID-19, enrolled during active disease. CDR3 residues: CASSQGLSGYGYTF. DNA for the CDR3: TGCGCCAGCAGCCAAGGTCTCAGCGGCTATGGCTACACCTTC.